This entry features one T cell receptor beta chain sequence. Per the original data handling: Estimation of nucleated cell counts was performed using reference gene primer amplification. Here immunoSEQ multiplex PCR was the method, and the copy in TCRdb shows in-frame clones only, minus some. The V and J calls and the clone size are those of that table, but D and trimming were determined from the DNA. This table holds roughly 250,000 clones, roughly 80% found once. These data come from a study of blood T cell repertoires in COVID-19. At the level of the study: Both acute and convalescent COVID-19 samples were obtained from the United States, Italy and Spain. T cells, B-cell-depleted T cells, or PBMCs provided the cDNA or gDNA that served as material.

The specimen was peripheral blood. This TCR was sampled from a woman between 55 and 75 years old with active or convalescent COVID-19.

CDR3: CASSLRTGGAGSSGANVLTF. CDR3 in DNA: TGTGCCAGTAGTTTACGGACAGGGGGCGCGGGATCCTCTGGGGCCAACGTCCTGACTTTC. The rearrangement uses TRBV19 and TRBJ2-6; TRBD1 matches 11 bases. The ends lost 5 bases at V and 0 bases at J; junction bases unmatched: 12. CDR3 length: 20 amino acids. Germline V gene lookup returns CDR1 LNHDA and CDR2 SQIVND (reference sequence).